This T cell receptor beta chain was sequenced during a study of regulatory T cells in long-lasting Graves disease. Notes on the study in general: The study found persistent patients shared more public clonotypes (more than 2,500) than new patients (over 850).

Time point denoted: persistent/refractory GD, antithyroid drugs over 5 years with positive TRAb. The TCR library was made from RNA extracted from PBMCs. The authors drew 8.5 to 9 milliliters of peripheral blood into EDTA tubes. V was trimmed by 6 bases and J by 10 bases, leaving 18 bases between them. CDR3 length: 13 amino acids. Germline-derived CDR1 and CDR2 are SNHLY and FYNNEI. Libraries of TCR beta came from iRepertoire HTBI primers plus Arm-PCR of CDR3 regions. A single record per CDR3 protein comes from TCRdb applying MiXCR to the multiplex PCR reads. The table lists around 500,000 distinct CDR3 sequences, about 20% of them singletons. This clonotype was detected many times. Its specificity is unknown.

The origin of this receptor is a female donor with Graves disease. The input for sequencing was peripheral blood mononuclear cells (PBMCs), taken when the disease was refractory, from a patient treated with antithyroid drugs. This sequence joins TRBV2 and TRBJ1-1; possible D gene TRBD1, 6 bases. The chain's CDR3 is CASRMSSGVGAFF. CDR3 coding DNA: TGTGCCAGCAGAATGAGTTCAGGGGTGGGAGCTTTCTTT.